These 9 T cell receptor beta chains were sequenced from one sample in a study of cytomegalovirus exposure and HLA in healthy donors. In the PCR, 60 Vbeta and 13 Jbeta primers were used. Measured with immunoSEQ multiplex PCR; TCRdb has only the in-frame clones, and not every one. The data hold approximately 150,000 clones, with approximately 79% observed a single time. Specimen: PBMCs. The receptors derive from a man aged 35 to 55 in good health and CMV-seronegative.

The chain employs TRBV6-5 and TRBJ1-1; D gene unclear. This CDR3 comprises 14 residues. The germline V and J ends were trimmed by 6 bases and 4 bases, with 15 bases remaining between them. Germline loops: CDR1 MNHEY, CDR2 SVGAGI. CDR3 coding DNA: TGTGCCAGCAGCCAATGGCGGGGAAGCACTGAAGCTTTCTTT. Its protein is CASSQWRGSTEAFF.

This chain links TRBV4-3 with TRBJ2-2, with TRBD2 matching over 10 bases. This CDR3 comprises 18 residues. Trimming took 2 bases from V and 7 from J; bases not matched to a gene: 13. Germline CDR1 LGHNA, CDR2 YSLEER. The CDR3 sequence is CASSQTSGAYKADGELFF. DNA of the CDR3: TGCGCCAGCAGCCAAACTAGCGGGGCATACAAGGCCGACGGGGAGCTGTTTTTT.

The rearrangement links TRBV11-1 to TRBJ1-1; 12 nucleotides line up with TRBD1. CDR3 size: 17 residues. Trimming cost V 1 base and J 2 bases; bases outside gene matches: 5. Per the germline V gene, CDR1 is SGHAT and CDR2 is FQDESV (reference sequence). The CDR3 loop is CASSLVGTGGRNTEAFF. Here the CDR3 DNA reads TGTGCCAGCAGCTTAGTTGGGACAGGGGGCAGAAACACTGAAGCTTTCTTT.

The V call is TRBV28, the J call TRBJ1-2; D unresolved. The CDR3 is made up of 12 amino acids. The germline V gene encodes CDR1 MDHEN and CDR2 SYDVKM. V lost 6 bases to trimming and J lost 5 bases, with 10 bases between them. In DNA, the CDR3 is TGTGCCAGCAGCACGCGGGAATATGGCTACACCTTC. Amino acid sequence: CASSTREYGYTF.

The rearrangement joins TRBV7-8 to TRBJ2-1, with D perhaps matching TRBD2 (5 bases). Germline V gives CDR1 SGHVS, CDR2 FQNEAQ. V was trimmed by 1 base and J by 8 bases, leaving 18 bases between them. This CDR3 has 16 amino acids. The CDR3 here is CASSLVLASPPDEQFF. The CDR3 nucleotides are TGTGCCAGCAGCTTAGTTCTGGCTAGCCCGCCGGATGAGCAGTTCTTC.

This chain links TRBV14 with TRBJ2-1; TRBD1 is a possible D gene (6 bases). CDR3 length: 15 residues. The germline V gene has CDR1 SGHDN and CDR2 FVKESK. Trimming pared 4 bases from V and 3 bases from J, leaving 13 bases between. CDR3 nucleotide sequence: TGTGCCAGCAGCCTCAGAACGGACAGCTACAATGAGCAGTTCTTC. Its translation is CASSLRTDSYNEQFF.

The gene calls are TRBV2 and TRBJ1-5, with D possibly being TRBD1 (6 bases). CDR3 length equals 13 residues. V was clipped by 11 bases and J by 5 bases, with 16 bases between them. Looked up from germline, CDR1 is SNHLY and CDR2 is FYNNEI. The CDR3 spells CACKGQLDQPQHF. The CDR3 DNA reads TGTGCCTGCAAGGGACAACTTGATCAGCCCCAGCATTTT.

This chain links TRBV9 with TRBJ2-3; 9 positions match TRBD2. This CDR3 has 18 residues. The V gene end was trimmed by 0 bases and the J gene end by 4 bases; junction bases not matched to a gene: 12. The germline V gene has CDR1 SGDLS and CDR2 YYNGEE. CDR3 DNA sequence: TGTGCCAGCAGCGTAGAGGTGGGGGGCGGGGGGGCAGCAGATACGCAGTATTTT. Residues: CASSVEVGGGGAADTQYF.

V usage is TRBV7-2 and J usage is TRBJ1-5, with D unresolved. This CDR3 has 15 residues. Germline assignment: CDR1 SGHTA and CDR2 FQGNSA. V shed 2 bases and J shed 4 bases, with 12 bases lying between them. CDR3 loop: CASSLYRSWNQPQHF. CDR3 DNA sequence: TGTGCCAGCAGCTTATATAGATCCTGGAATCAGCCCCAGCATTTT.